These 3 T cell receptor beta chains share one sample of origin, sequenced in a study of long-term antiretroviral therapy in people with HIV. Researchers report immunoSEQ v3.0 was run at survey level. Assay used: immunoSEQ multiplex PCR; TCRdb lists only in-frame clones, some missing. The data contain 13,000 to 15,000 clones, about 80% of them singletons. Sequenced here: unsorted PBMCs, sampled 3.2 years before starting antiretroviral therapy. These receptors were obtained from a man aged 35 to 55 with HIV.

The genes are TRBV7-2 and TRBJ2-3; weak D call: TRBD2 (7 bases). The V gene lost 0 bases and the J gene lost 11 bases, with 15 bases spanning the gap. Germline V gene data show CDR1 as SGHTA and CDR2 as FQGNSA. This CDR3 region has 14 residues. In DNA, the CDR3 is TGTGCCAGCAGCTTAGCGAATGGCGGGGGCCTGCAGTATTTT. This translates into CASSLANGGGLQYF.

This clone has a single count. The rearrangement links TRBV7-8 to TRBJ1-5; no firm D call. The CDR3 length is 15 residues. Trimming removed 5 bases from V and 0 bases from J, with 11 bases in between. Per the germline V gene, CDR1 is SGHVS and CDR2 is FQNEAQ. CDR3 DNA: TGTGCCAGCAGCAACCAGGTTCGTAGCAATCAGCCCCAGCATTTT. Translating gives CASSNQVRSNQPQHF. The full variable domain, its missing parts supplied by reference TRBV7-8 and TRBJ1-5, is GAGVSQSPRYKVAKRGQDVALRCDPISGHVSLFWYQQALGQGPEFLTYFQNEAQLDKSGLPSDRFFAERPEGSVSTLKIQRTQQEDSAVYLCASSNQVRSNQPQHFGDGTRLSIL.

This clone occurred a few times. V and J are TRBV18 and TRBJ1-3, with D unresolved. CDR3 length equals 16 residues. The germline V gene encodes CDR1 KGHSH and CDR2 LQKENI. Trimming removed 5 bases from V and 0 bases from J, with 14 bases in between. This CDR3 reads CASSAATGSSGNTIYF. The CDR3 nucleotides are TGTGCCAGCTCAGCTGCGACTGGGTCCTCTGGAAACACCATATATTTT.